This is a list of T cell receptor beta chains from one sample in a study of blood T cells in healthy people across ages. TCRdb processed the 5' RACE reads anew with MiXCR; each CDR3 protein has one entry. Counted here are about 630,000 distinct CDR3 sequences, roughly 21% occurring once; the ten biggest clones make up more than 3%. Sequences were obtained from blood. The receptors stem from a man aged 70-80 years in good health. Both conserved end residues are part of each CDR3. The order of the fields is V gene, D gene, CDR3 protein. The D gene is left open where the match is weak.

>TRBV5-8|TRBD1
CASSLATGSQGETQYF
>TRBV20-1|.
CSAISFAAASQETQYF
>TRBV20-1|TRBD2
CSARSGLSYNEQFF
>TRBV20-1|TRBD2
CSAQSGRVYNEQFF
>TRBV20-1|.
CSARDSSNGELFF
>TRBV29-1|TRBD1
CNVGGQGYEQYF
>TRBV10-3|TRBD2
CAISGVTGSGRDNEQFF
>TRBV2|TRBD1
CASRGGRDSYEQYF
>TRBV6-5|TRBD1
CASSGQLDYTF
>TRBV9|.
CASSVDGSPDTQYF
>TRBV5-1|TRBD2
CASSSGTRYEQYF
>TRBV20-1|.
CSADPTSDTQYF
>TRBV27|TRBD1
CASSPGQGRITEAFF
>TRBV7-2|.
CASSPQNLGEQYF
>TRBV20-1|.
CSARVGLAISNQPQHF
>TRBV25-1|TRBD1
CASSLRDRDDNEQFF
>TRBV7-2|TRBD2
CASSPSGTIFTDTQYF